This TCR beta chain is from a study of cytomegalovirus exposure and HLA in healthy donors. Study-level background: Earlier, fewer than 130 million unique TCR beta sequences were recovered from around 190 million T cells by an analysis. General study findings and limits: Presence/absence comparisons presumed near-even sequencing depth among donors.

PCR employed 60 Vbeta and 13 Jbeta primers. The protocol was immunoSEQ multiplex PCR, while the TCRdb copy is restricted to in-frame clones and leaves out a portion. Here the sample spans approximately 93,000 clones, less than 80% being singletons. To note about this clone: The antigen remains unidentified.

The TCR was taken from a boy younger than 18 in good health and CMV-seropositive. Sequences were obtained from PBMCs.

CDR3 in amino acids: CASSQDPAGVGQPQHF. In DNA, the CDR3 is TGTGCCAGCAGCCAAGATCCCGCCGGGGTAGGTCAGCCCCAGCATTTT. The rearrangement joins TRBV4-2 to TRBJ1-5; D uncertain. CDR1 is LGHNA, CDR2 YNFKEQ, per germline. The CDR3 is 16 residues long. V gave up 0 bases and J gave up 6 bases, with 15 bases separating them.